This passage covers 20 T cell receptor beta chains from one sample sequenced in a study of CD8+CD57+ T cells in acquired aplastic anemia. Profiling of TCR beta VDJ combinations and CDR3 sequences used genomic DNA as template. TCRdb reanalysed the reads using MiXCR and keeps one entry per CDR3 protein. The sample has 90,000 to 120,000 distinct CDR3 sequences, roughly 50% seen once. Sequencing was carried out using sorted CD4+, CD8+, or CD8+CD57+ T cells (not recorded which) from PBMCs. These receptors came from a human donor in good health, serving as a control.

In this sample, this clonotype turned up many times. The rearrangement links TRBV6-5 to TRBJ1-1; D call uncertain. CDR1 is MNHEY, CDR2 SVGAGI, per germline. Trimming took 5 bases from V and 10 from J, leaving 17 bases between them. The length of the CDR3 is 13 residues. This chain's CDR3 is CASSPRVADVAFF. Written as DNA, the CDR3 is TGTGCCAGCAGTCCACGGGTGGCAGATGTAGCTTTCTTT.

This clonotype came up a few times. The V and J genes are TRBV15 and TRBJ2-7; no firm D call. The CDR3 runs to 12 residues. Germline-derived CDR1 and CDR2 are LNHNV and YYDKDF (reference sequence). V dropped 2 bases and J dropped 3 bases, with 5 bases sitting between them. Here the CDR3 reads CATSRRYYEQYF. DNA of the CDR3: TGTGCCACCAGCAGACGGTACTACGAGCAGTACTTC.

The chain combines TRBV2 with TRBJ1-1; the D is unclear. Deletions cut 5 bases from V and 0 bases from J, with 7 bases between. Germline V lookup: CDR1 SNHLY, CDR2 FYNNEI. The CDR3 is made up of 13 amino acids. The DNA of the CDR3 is TGTGCCAGCAGTCAGACCGTGAACACTGAAGCTTTCTTT. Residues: CASSQTVNTEAFF.

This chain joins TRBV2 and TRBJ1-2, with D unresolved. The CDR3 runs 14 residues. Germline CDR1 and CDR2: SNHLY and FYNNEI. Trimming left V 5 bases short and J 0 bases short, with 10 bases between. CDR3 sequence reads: CASSLREPNYGYTF. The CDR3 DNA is TGTGCCAGCAGTTTGCGAGAGCCTAACTATGGCTACACCTTC.

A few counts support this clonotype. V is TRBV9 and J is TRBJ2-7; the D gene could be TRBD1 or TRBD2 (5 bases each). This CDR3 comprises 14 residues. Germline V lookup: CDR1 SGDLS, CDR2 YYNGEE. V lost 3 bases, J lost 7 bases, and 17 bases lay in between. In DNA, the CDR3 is TGTGCCAGCAGCGACGGGACGCCCCTGGAAGAGCAGTACTTC. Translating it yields CASSDGTPLEEQYF.

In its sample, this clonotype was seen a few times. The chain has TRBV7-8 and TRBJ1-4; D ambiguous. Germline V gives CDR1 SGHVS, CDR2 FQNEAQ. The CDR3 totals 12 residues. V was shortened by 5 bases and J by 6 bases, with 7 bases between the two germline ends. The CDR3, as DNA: TGTGCCAGCAGCGTAAGTGATGAAAAACTGTTTTTT. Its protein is CASSVSDEKLFF.

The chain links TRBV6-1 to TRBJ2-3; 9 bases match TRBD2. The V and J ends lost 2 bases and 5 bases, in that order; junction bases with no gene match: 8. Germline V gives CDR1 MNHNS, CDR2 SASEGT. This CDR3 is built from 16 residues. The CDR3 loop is CASSEFGRGGGDTQYF. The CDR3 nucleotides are TGTGCCAGCAGTGAATTTGGGCGGGGGGGCGGAGATACGCAGTATTTT.

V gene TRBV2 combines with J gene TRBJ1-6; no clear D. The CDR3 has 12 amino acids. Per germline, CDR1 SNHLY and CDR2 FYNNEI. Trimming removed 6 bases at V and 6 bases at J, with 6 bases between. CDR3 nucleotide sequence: TGTGCCAGCAGACACCCTAATTCACCCCTCCACTTT. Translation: CASRHPNSPLHF.

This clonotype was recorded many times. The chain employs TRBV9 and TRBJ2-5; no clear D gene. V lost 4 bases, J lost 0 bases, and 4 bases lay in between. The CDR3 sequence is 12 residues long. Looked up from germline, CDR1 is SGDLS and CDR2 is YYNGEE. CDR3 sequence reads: CASSPNQETQYF. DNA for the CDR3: TGTGCCAGCAGCCCCAACCAAGAGACCCAGTACTTC.

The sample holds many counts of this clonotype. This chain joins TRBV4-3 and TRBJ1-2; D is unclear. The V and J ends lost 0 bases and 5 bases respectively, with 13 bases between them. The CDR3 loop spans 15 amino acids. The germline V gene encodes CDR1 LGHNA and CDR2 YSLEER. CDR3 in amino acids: CASSQDSQTSYGYTF. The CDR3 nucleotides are TGCGCCAGCAGCCAAGACAGCCAGACATCTTATGGCTACACCTTC.

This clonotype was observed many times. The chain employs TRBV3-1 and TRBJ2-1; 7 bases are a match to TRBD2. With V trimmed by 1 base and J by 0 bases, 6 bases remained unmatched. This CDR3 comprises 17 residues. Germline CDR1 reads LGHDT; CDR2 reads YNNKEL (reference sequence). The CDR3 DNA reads TGTGCCAGCAGCCAAGGACTAGCCCATAGCTCCTACAATGAGCAGTTCTTC. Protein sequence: CASSQGLAHSSYNEQFF.

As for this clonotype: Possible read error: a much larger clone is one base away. The chain's CDR3 is CSSSGTGGALDTQYF. The CDR3, as DNA: TGTTCCAGCAGCGGAACCGGGGGGGCCTTGGATACGCAGTATTTT. The V and J genes are TRBV4-2 and TRBJ2-3; the match to TRBD2 covers 8 bases. The CDR3 sequence is 15 residues long. In germline, CDR1 is LGHNA, CDR2 YNFKEQ.

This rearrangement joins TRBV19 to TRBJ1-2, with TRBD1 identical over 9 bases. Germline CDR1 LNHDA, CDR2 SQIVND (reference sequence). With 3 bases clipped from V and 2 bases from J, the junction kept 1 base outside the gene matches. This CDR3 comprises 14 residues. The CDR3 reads CASSIGQGNYGYTF. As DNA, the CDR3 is TGTGCCAGTAGTATCGGACAGGGGAACTATGGCTACACCTTC. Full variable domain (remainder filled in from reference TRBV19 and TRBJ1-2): DGGITQSPKYLFRKEGQNVTLSCEQNLNHDAMYWYRQDPGQGLRLIYYSQIVNDFQKGDIAEGYSVSREKKESFPLTVTSAQKNPTAFYLCASSIGQGNYGYTFGSGTRLTVV.

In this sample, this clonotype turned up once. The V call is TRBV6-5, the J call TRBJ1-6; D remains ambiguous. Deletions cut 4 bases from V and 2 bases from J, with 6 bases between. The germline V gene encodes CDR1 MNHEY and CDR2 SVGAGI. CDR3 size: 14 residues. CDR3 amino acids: CASSSGPYNSPLHF. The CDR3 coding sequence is TGTGCCAGCAGTTCGGGCCCCTATAATTCACCCCTCCACTTT.

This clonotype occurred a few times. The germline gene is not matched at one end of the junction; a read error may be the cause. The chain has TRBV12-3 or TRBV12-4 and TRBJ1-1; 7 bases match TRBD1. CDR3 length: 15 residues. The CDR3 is CACSLLRGRNTEAFF. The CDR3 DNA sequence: TGTGCCTGCAGTTTACTCAGGGGGAGGAACACTGAAGCTTTCTTT.

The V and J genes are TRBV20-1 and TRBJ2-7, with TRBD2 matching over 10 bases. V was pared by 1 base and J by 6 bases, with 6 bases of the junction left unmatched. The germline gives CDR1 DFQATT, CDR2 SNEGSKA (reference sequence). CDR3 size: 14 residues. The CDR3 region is CSARGERGGLEQYF. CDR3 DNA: TGCAGTGCTAGAGGGGAGCGGGGGGGCCTCGAGCAGTACTTC.

In DNA form, the CDR3 reads TGCGCCAGCAGCTGGGACAGGGCCTACGAGCAGTACTTC. It specifies CASSWDRAYEQYF. V usage is TRBV5-1 and J usage is TRBJ2-7; TRBD1 matches 9 bases. Germline V gives CDR1 SGHRS, CDR2 YFSETQ. J was trimmed by 2 bases and V by 3 bases; bases with no gene match: 0. CDR3 size: 13 residues.

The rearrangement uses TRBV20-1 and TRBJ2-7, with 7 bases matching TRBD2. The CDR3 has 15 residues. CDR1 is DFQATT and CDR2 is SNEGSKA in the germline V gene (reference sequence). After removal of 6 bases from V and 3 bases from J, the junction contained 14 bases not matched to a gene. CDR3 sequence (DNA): TGCAGTGCGAGATCCCCGGACGGGGAGGGCTACGAGCAGTACTTC. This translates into CSARSPDGEGYEQYF.

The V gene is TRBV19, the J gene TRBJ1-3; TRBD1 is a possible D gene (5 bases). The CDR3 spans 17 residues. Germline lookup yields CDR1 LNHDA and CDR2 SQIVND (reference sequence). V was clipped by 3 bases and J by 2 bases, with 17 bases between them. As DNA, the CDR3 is TGTGCCAGTAGTATGATGGCAGGCAGGGTCGCTGGAAACACCATATATTTT. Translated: CASSMMAGRVAGNTIYF.

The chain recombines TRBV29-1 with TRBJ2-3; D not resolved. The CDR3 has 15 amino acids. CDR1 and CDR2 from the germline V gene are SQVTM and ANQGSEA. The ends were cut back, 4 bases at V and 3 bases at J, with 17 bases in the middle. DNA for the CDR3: TGCAGCGTTGGGTTGGGCAGAGTTAATACAGATACGCAGTATTTT. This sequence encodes CSVGLGRVNTDTQYF.